The clone carrying this T cell receptor beta chain came up once. Clones were sequenced by immunoSEQ multiplex PCR, and TCRdb holds only the in-frame ones, with some missing. Found here are about 130,000 clones, approximately 94% of them singletons; the top ten hold roughly 1.2%. The CDR3 loop spans 12 amino acids. Trimming took 3 bases from V and 2 from J, leaving 5 bases between them. Germline V gene data show CDR1 as MDHEN and CDR2 as SYDVKM. This sample stems from a study of cytomegalovirus exposure and HLA in healthy donors. For the study at large: A later analysis reported the approximately 120 validation repertoires used the same platform as the 550 to 800 first-cohort repertoires.

Sequenced input: PBMCs. This rearrangement joins TRBV28 to TRBJ2-7, with D unclear. The clonotype was recovered from a woman aged 18-29 years in good health and CMV-seronegative. The CDR3 loop reads CASSLPTYEQYF. The CDR3 nucleotides read TGTGCCAGCAGTTTGCCTACCTACGAGCAGTACTTC.